The clone carrying this TCR beta chain was picked up a small number of times. This sample stems from a study of early T cells in non-severe SARS-CoV-2 infection. TCRdb redid the calling of the 5' RACE reads with MiXCR, one entry per CDR3 protein. This table holds about 57,000 distinct CDR3 sequences, roughly 13% found once. The sequence came from an adult who was a healthcare worker with PCR-confirmed SARS-CoV-2 infection or an uninfected control (not recorded which). Sample: whole blood.

The CDR3 spells CASSLAGFQDEQYF. In DNA form, the CDR3 reads TGCGCCAGCAGCTTGGCCGGGTTCCAGGACGAGCAGTACTTC. The gene calls are TRBV5-1 and TRBJ2-7; no reliable D call. V shed 0 bases and J shed 5 bases, with 12 bases lying between them. Per germline, CDR1 SGHRS and CDR2 YFSETQ. CDR3 length: 14 residues.